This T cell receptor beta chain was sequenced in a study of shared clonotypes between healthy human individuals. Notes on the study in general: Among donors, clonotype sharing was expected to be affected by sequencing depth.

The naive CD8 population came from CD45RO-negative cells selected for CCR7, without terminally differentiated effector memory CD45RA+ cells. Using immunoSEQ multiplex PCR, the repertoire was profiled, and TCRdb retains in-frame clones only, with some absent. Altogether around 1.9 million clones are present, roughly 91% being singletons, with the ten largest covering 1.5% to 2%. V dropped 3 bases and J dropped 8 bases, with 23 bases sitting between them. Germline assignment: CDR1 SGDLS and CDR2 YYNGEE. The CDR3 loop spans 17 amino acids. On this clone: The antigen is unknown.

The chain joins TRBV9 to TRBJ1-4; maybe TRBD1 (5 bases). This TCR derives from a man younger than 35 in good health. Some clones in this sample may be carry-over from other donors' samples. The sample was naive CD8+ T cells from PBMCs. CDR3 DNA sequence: TGTGCCAGCAGCGAGGGGCTCTCGACAAGCTTGGACGAAAAACTGTTTTTT. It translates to CASSEGLSTSLDEKLFF.